A selection of T cell receptor beta chains follows, all from one sample in a study of blood T cell repertoires in COVID-19. Here immunoSEQ multiplex PCR was the method, and the copy in TCRdb shows in-frame clones only, minus some. The sample lists about 120,000 clones, roughly four fifths occurring once. Sequencing was carried out using peripheral blood. Every receptor here comes from a man younger than 40 with COVID-19, enrolled during active disease. CDR3s include the opening cysteine and the closing phenylalanine or tryptophan. D genes are given only for firm matches. Clone sizes are given selectively: once, few, many, or a class where the clone is expanded.

>17|TRBJ1-1|.|TRBD1|TRBV5-4
CASSTWTGPGVNTEAFF
TGTGCCAGCAGCACTTGGACAGGGCCAGGAGTGAACACTGAAGCTTTCTTT
>13|TRBJ2-7|.|.|TRBV12-3/TRBV12-4
CASSFGPSNEQYF
TGTGCCAGCAGTTTTGGCCCCAGTAACGAGCAGTACTTC
>15|TRBJ2-1|.|.|TRBV18
CASSPKILGGGEQFF
TGTGCCAGCTCACCAAAAATACTAGGCGGAGGTGAGCAGTTCTTC
>15|TRBJ2-7|.|TRBD2|TRBV10-3
CAIRSTSGSSYEQYF
TGTGCCATCAGAAGTACTAGCGGGAGCTCCTACGAGCAGTACTTC
>15|TRBJ2-2|.|TRBD1|TRBV5-1
CASSWGQGVIGELFF
TGCGCCAGCAGCTGGGGACAGGGGGTGATCGGGGAGCTGTTTTTT
>15|TRBJ1-1|.|.|TRBV19
CASSIANRPNTEAFF
TGTGCCAGTAGTATAGCGAACAGACCGAACACTGAAGCTTTCTTT
>11|TRBJ1-5|few|.|TRBV2
CASRIQQPQHF
TGTGCCAGCAGGATCCAGCAGCCCCAGCATTTT
>13|TRBJ1-1|.|.|TRBV15
CATGEMWNTEAFF
TGTGCCACCGGGGAGATGTGGAACACTGAAGCTTTCTTT
>14|TRBJ2-2|.|TRBD1|TRBV29-1
CSVEEGTAFGELFF
TGCAGCGTTGAGGAAGGGACAGCGTTCGGGGAGCTGTTTTTT
>13|TRBJ1-1|.|.|TRBV7-2
CASSPLRGTEAFF
TGTGCCAGCAGCCCGCTCAGGGGAACTGAAGCTTTCTTT
>16|TRBJ2-1|.|TRBD1|TRBV4-3
CASSHGTGQGNNEQFF
TGCGCCAGCAGCCATGGAACCGGACAGGGTAACAATGAGCAGTTCTTC
>12|TRBJ2-5|.|TRBD2|TRBV30
CAWGDGGETQYF
TGTGCCTGGGGGGACGGGGGGGAGACCCAGTACTTC
>17|TRBJ1-3|once|.|TRBV10-3
CAISRPGAGASGNTIYF
TGTGCCATCTCGAGGCCAGGGGCCGGGGCCTCTGGAAACACCATATATTTT
>15|TRBJ2-7|.|TRBD2|TRBV28
CASSWAGTTTYEQYF
TGTGCCAGCAGTTGGGCCGGGACTACCACCTACGAGCAGTACTTC
>16|TRBJ2-1|.|TRBD2|TRBV24-1
CATSDPSGDLKNEQFF
TGTGCCACCAGTGACCCTAGCGGGGACCTGAAAAATGAGCAGTTCTTC
>13|TRBJ2-5|.|TRBD2|TRBV2
CASSLAGLETQYF
TGTGCCAGCAGTCTAGCGGGGCTGGAGACCCAGTACTTC
>14|TRBJ2-2|.|.|TRBV11-2
CASSLDRVTGELFF
TGTGCCAGCAGCTTAGACAGGGTCACCGGGGAGCTGTTTTTT
>12|TRBJ2-3|.|.|TRBV5-1
CASSLEEGAQYF
TGCGCCAGCAGCTTGGAGGAGGGCGCGCAGTATTTT
>14|TRBJ2-7|.|.|TRBV21-1
CASSKEGARWEQYF
TGTGCCAGCAGCAAAGAGGGGGCGCGTTGGGAGCAGTACTTC
>16|TRBJ1-3|.|.|TRBV7-9
CASSLVGASSGNTIYF
TGTGCCAGCAGCTTAGTGGGAGCCAGCTCTGGAAACACCATATATTTT
>13|TRBJ2-3|.|.|TRBV5-1
CASSLEPTDTQYF
TGCGCCAGCAGCTTGGAGCCCACAGATACGCAGTATTTT
>14|TRBJ1-1|.|.|TRBV6-5
CASSWGRQNTEAFF
TGTGCCAGCAGTTGGGGCCGACAGAACACTGAAGCTTTCTTT
>13|TRBJ1-1|.|.|TRBV28
CASSSSQGSEAFF
TGTGCCAGCAGTTCGAGTCAGGGCTCTGAAGCTTTCTTT
>14|TRBJ1-1|.|.|TRBV30
CAWSVNRLTDEAFF
TGTGCCTGGAGTGTAAACCGGCTAACAGATGAAGCTTTCTTT
>15|TRBJ1-6|.|.|TRBV20-1
CSASPIGTRNSPLHF
TGCAGTGCTAGTCCCATCGGGACTCGAAATTCACCCCTCCACTTT
>15|TRBJ1-1|.|TRBD1|TRBV27
CASRLAQGRGTEAFF
TGTGCCAGCAGACTCGCACAGGGGCGAGGGACTGAAGCTTTCTTT
>14|TRBJ2-7|.|TRBD2|TRBV5-1
CASSFSGSTYEQYF
TGCGCCAGCAGCTTTAGCGGGAGTACCTACGAGCAGTACTTC
>12|TRBJ1-2|.|.|TRBV7-9
CASSTRQDGYTF
TGTGCCAGCAGCACACGACAGGATGGCTACACCTTC
>13|TRBJ1-5|.|.|TRBV19
CASYGYSNQPQHF
TGTGCCAGTTACGGTTATAGCAATCAGCCCCAGCATTTT
>13|TRBJ1-2|.|TRBD1|TRBV5-5
CASTPGQTYGYTF
TGTGCCAGCACCCCGGGACAGACCTATGGCTACACCTTC
>11|TRBJ1-3|.|.|TRBV2
CASSEREAIYF
TGTGCCAGCAGTGAGAGGGAGGCCATATATTTT
>17|TRBJ2-1|.|.|TRBV7-2
CASSLVGGLSSYNEQFF
TGTGCCAGCAGCTTAGTAGGTGGACTATCTTCCTACAATGAGCAGTTCTTC
>16|TRBJ2-1|.|TRBD2|TRBV9
CASSVGAASGNNEQFF
TGTGCCAGCAGCGTAGGAGCGGCTAGCGGTAACAATGAGCAGTTCTTC
>14|TRBJ2-7|few|TRBD1|TRBV6-2/TRBV6-3
CASSFSRDSREQYF
TGTGCCAGCAGCTTCAGCCGGGACAGCCGGGAGCAGTACTTC
>14|TRBJ2-5|once|TRBD1|TRBV16
CASSQTGGGETQYF
TGTGCCAGCAGCCAAACAGGGGGTGGAGAGACCCAGTACTTC
>14|TRBJ1-1|.|.|TRBV6-2/TRBV6-3
CASSYIGRIDEAFF
TGTGCCAGCAGTTACATCGGCAGGATCGATGAAGCTTTCTTT
>16|TRBJ2-1|.|.|TRBV28
CASSLKGKEPYNEQFF
TGTGCCAGCAGTTTAAAGGGGAAAGAGCCCTACAATGAGCAGTTCTTC
>16|TRBJ2-5|.|TRBD2|TRBV5-6
CASSLGAGAAEETQYF
TGTGCCAGCAGCTTGGGTGCGGGAGCGGCTGAAGAGACCCAGTACTTC
>15|TRBJ1-2|.|TRBD1|TRBV5-6
CASSLATGANYGYTF
TGTGCCAGCAGCTTGGCCACAGGGGCTAACTATGGCTACACCTTC
>11|TRBJ1-1|.|.|TRBV27
CASSSWSEAFF
TGTGCCAGCAGTTCGTGGAGTGAAGCTTTCTTT
>15|TRBJ2-1|.|.|TRBV4-1
CASSQDRRSSNEQFF
TGCGCCAGCAGCCAAGATCGGAGGTCCTCCAATGAGCAGTTCTTC
>15|TRBJ1-6|.|TRBD1|TRBV30
CASALTGTDNSPLHF
TGTGCCTCCGCCCTGACCGGGACAGATAATTCACCCCTCCACTTT
>17|TRBJ2-5|.|TRBD2|TRBV5-8
CASSTGLAGALQETQYF
TGTGCCAGCAGCACGGGACTAGCGGGAGCGCTTCAAGAGACCCAGTACTTC
>12|TRBJ1-2|once|.|TRBV12-3/TRBV12-4
CASSWADYGYTF
TGTGCCAGCAGTTGGGCCGACTATGGCTACACCTTC
>13|TRBJ1-2|.|TRBD1|TRBV11-2
CASSRDRGRGYTF
TGTGCCAGCAGCCGTGACAGGGGGCGCGGCTACACCTTC
>12|TRBJ2-1|.|.|TRBV28
CASSLNRGEQFF
TGTGCCAGCAGTTTAAATAGGGGTGAGCAGTTCTTC
>17|TRBJ1-2|.|TRBD1|TRBV27
CASSLSIFQGAKYGYTF
TGTGCCAGCAGTTTATCGATTTTTCAGGGGGCGAAATATGGCTACACCTTC
>16|TRBJ2-1|.|TRBD1|TRBV7-9
CASSPTLGQGYNEQFF
TGTGCCAGCAGCCCCACTCTGGGACAGGGGTACAATGAGCAGTTCTTC
>12|TRBJ1-2|.|.|TRBV12-3/TRBV12-4
CASSYGGGGYTF
TGTGCCAGCAGTTACGGCGGAGGTGGCTACACCTTC
>12|TRBJ1-2|few|.|TRBV9
CASSVVSGGYTF
TGTGCCAGCAGCGTAGTCTCGGGTGGCTACACCTTC
>12|TRBJ1-6|.|TRBD1|TRBV7-8
CATGTANSPLHF
TGTGCCACCGGGACAGCTAATTCACCCCTCCACTTT
>14|TRBJ1-2|.|TRBD1|TRBV28
CASRRTGLGRGYTF
TGTGCCAGCAGAAGGACAGGCTTGGGTCGGGGCTACACCTTC
>13|TRBJ2-3|.|.|TRBV18
CASSPPETDTQYF
TGTGCCAGCTCACCACCGGAGACAGATACGCAGTATTTT
>13|TRBJ2-1|.|TRBD1|TRBV7-3
CASSWGQGYEQFF
TGTGCCAGCAGCTGGGGACAGGGGTATGAGCAGTTCTTC
>15|TRBJ1-4|.|TRBD1|TRBV5-1
CASSLGTGTNEKLFF
TGCGCCAGCAGCCTCGGGACAGGTACTAATGAAAAACTGTTTTTT
>16|TRBJ2-3|.|.|TRBV6-1
CASREVGQVITDTQYF
TGTGCCAGCCGAGAAGTGGGCCAGGTCATCACAGATACGCAGTATTTT
>16|TRBJ2-2|.|TRBD1|TRBV5-8
CASSLVGGPEPGELFF
TGTGCCAGCAGCTTGGTAGGGGGCCCCGAACCCGGGGAGCTGTTTTTT
>15|TRBJ2-7|.|.|TRBV5-6
CASSQYRAVLFEQYF
TGTGCCAGCAGCCAATACAGGGCGGTTTTGTTCGAGCAGTACTTC
>14|TRBJ1-5|.|TRBD1|TRBV2
CASRRQGAYQPQHF
TGTGCCAGCAGGAGACAGGGGGCCTATCAGCCCCAGCATTTT
>13|TRBJ1-4|.|.|TRBV2
CASAGLLNEKLFF
TGTGCCAGCGCGGGACTCCTGAATGAAAAACTGTTTTTT